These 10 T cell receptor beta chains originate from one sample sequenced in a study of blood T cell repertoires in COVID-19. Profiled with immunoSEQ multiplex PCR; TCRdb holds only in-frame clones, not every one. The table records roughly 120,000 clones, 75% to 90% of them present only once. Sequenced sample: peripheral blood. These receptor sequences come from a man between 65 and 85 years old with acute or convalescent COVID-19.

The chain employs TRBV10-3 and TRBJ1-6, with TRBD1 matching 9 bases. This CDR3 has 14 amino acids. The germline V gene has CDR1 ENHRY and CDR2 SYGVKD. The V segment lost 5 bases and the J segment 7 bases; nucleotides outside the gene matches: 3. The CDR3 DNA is TGTGCCATCAGTTCCGGGACAGGGAATTCACCCCTCCACTTT. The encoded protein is CAISSGTGNSPLHF.

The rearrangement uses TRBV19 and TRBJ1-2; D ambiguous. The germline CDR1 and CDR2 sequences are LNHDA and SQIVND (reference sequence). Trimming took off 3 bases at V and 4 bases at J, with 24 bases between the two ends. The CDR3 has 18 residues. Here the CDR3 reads CASSIPSLQRVSTYGYTF. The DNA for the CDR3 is TGTGCCAGTAGTATCCCGAGCTTGCAGCGCGTATCAACCTATGGCTACACCTTC. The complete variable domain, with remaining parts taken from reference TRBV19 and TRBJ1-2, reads DGGITQSPKYLFRKEGQNVTLSCEQNLNHDAMYWYRQDPGQGLRLIYYSQIVNDFQKGDIAEGYSVSREKKESFPLTVTSAQKNPTAFYLCASSIPSLQRVSTYGYTFGSGTRLTVV.

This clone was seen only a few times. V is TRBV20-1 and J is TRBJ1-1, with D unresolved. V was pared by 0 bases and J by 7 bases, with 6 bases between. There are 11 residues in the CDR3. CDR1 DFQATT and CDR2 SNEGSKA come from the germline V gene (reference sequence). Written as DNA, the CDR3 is TGCAGTGCTAGAGATGGCAGTGAAGCTTTCTTT. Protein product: CSARDGSEAFF.

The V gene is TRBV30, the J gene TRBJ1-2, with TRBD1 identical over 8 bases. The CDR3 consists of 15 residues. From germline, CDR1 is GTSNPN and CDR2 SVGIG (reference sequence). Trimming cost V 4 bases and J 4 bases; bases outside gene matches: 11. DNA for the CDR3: TGTGCCTGGACCCCCCGGGACAGGAGGTCCTATGGCTACACCTTC. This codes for CAWTPRDRRSYGYTF.

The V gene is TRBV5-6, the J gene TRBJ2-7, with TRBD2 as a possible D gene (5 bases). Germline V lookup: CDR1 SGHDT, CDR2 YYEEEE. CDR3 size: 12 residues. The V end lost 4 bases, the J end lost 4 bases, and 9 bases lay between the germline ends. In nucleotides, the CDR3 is TGTGCCAGCAGCCCGGGATCTTACGAGCAGTACTTC. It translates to CASSPGSYEQYF.

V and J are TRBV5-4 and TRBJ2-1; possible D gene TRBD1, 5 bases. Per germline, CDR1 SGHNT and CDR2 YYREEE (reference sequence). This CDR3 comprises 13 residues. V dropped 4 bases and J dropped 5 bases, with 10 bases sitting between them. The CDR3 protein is CASSPKDNNEQFF. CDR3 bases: TGTGCCAGCAGCCCCAAGGACAACAATGAGCAGTTCTTC.

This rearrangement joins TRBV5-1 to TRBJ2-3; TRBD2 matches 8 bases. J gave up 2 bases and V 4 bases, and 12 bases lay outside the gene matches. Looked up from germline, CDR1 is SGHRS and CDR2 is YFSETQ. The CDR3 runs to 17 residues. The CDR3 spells CASSLEASGQTTDTQYF. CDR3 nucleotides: TGCGCCAGCAGCCTGGAAGCTAGCGGGCAGACCACAGATACGCAGTATTTT.

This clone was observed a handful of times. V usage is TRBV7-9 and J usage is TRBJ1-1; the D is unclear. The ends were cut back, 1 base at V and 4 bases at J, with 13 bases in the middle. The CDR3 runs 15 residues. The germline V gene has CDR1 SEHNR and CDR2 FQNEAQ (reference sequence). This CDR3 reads CASSLDRGSGTEAFF. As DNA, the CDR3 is TGTGCCAGCAGCTTAGATCGGGGTAGTGGCACTGAAGCTTTCTTT.

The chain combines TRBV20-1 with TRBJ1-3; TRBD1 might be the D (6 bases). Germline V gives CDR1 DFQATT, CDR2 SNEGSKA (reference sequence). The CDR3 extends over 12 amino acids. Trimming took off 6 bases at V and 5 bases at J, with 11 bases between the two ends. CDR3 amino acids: CSASTGRNTIYF. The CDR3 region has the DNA TGCAGTGCGAGTACAGGGCGAAACACCATATATTTT.

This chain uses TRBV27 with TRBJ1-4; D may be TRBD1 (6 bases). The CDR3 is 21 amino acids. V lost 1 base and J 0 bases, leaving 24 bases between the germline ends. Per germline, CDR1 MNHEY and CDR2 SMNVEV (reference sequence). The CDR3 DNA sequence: TGTGCCAGCAGTTTATGGCAGGGGTACCCCGTAGGTTTTGCAACTAATGAAAAACTGTTTTTT. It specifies CASSLWQGYPVGFATNEKLFF.